The 30 T cell receptor beta chains presented below share a single source sample, sequenced in a study of high-grade serous ovarian cancer treatment subgroups. Tumor samples were obtained before definitive surgery or chemotherapy. Clones were sequenced by immunoSEQ multiplex PCR, and TCRdb holds only the in-frame ones, with some missing. The sample lists about 16,000 clones, roughly two thirds seen once, with approximately 4.5% in the top ten. Input material: tumor tissue. The origin of the receptors is a human donor with high-grade serous ovarian cancer.

The chain is built from TRBV28 and TRBJ1-4; 9 bases map to TRBD1. The CDR3 is made up of 13 amino acids. Germline loops: CDR1 MDHEN, CDR2 SYDVKM. V was pared by 5 bases and J by 5 bases, with 0 bases of the junction left unmatched. The CDR3 DNA reads as TGTGCCAGCAGTACAGGGGGCAATGAAAAACTGTTTTTT. Translating it yields CASSTGGNEKLFF.

This clone was picked up one time. The chain joins TRBV5-5 to TRBJ2-7; D gene unclear. The CDR3 length is 14 residues. Germline CDR1 and CDR2: SGHKS and YYEKEE (reference sequence). V lost 0 bases, J lost 4 bases, and 11 bases lay in between. The CDR3, as DNA: TGTGCCAGCAGCTTGGGGGCAGGTAGATACGAGCAGTACTTC. Its protein is CASSLGAGRYEQYF.

The chain combines TRBV30 with TRBJ2-7, with 13 bases fitting TRBD2. Trimming cost V 4 bases and J 1 base; bases outside gene matches: 4. This CDR3 contains 15 residues. CDR1 GTSNPN and CDR2 SVGIG come from the germline V gene (reference sequence). The CDR3 DNA follows: TGTGCCTGGAAGCTGACTAGCGGGGGGTCCTACGAGCAGTACTTC. Protein: CAWKLTSGGSYEQYF.

The chain employs TRBV5-1 and TRBJ1-3, with D unclear. Trimming took 1 base from V and 10 from J, leaving 12 bases between them. The CDR3 consists of 13 residues. The germline V gene encodes CDR1 SGHRS and CDR2 YFSETQ. The CDR3 bases are TGCGCCAGCAGCTTGACCCGACAAGGAACCATATATTTT. Its protein product is CASSLTRQGTIYF.

This clone was detected only a few times. This rearrangement joins TRBV19 to TRBJ2-3, with D possibly matching TRBD2 (5 bases). The germline CDR1 and CDR2 sequences are LNHDA and SQIVND (reference sequence). The CDR3 is 14 amino acids. The V end lost 1 base, the J end lost 4 bases, and 9 bases lay between the germline ends. CDR3 in amino acids: CASSIVGSSDTQYF. CDR3 sequence (DNA): TGTGCCAGTAGTATAGTGGGGAGCTCAGATACGCAGTATTTT.

This clone was counted once. The chain employs TRBV4-3 and TRBJ2-3; TRBD1 or TRBD2 may be the D gene (5 bases each). The CDR3 length is 14 residues. V dropped 4 bases and J dropped 2 bases, with 10 bases sitting between them. Germline V CDR1 and CDR2: LGHNA, YSLEER. The CDR3 protein is CASSPLGVTDTQYF. The DNA for the CDR3 is TGCGCCAGCAGCCCGCTGGGGGTCACAGATACGCAGTATTTT.

The chain uses TRBV9 and TRBJ2-7, with 8 bases that match TRBD1. The trim removed 2 bases at V and 3 bases at J, leaving 10 bases unmatched. The germline V gene encodes CDR1 SGDLS and CDR2 YYNGEE. This CDR3 spans 16 amino acids. The CDR3 region has the DNA TGTGCCAGCAGCGTGGGACCCGGGACAGGATTCTACGAGCAGTACTTC. This encodes CASSVGPGTGFYEQYF.

V and J are TRBV11-2 and TRBJ2-3; 9 nucleotides line up with TRBD2. CDR3 length: 16 residues. Germline values: CDR1 SGHAT, CDR2 FQNNGV. V dropped 4 bases and J dropped 0; count of bases not matched to a gene: 5. This chain's CDR3 is CASSSRAGGSTDTQYF. The CDR3, as DNA: TGTGCCAGCAGCTCTCGAGCGGGGGGAAGCACAGATACGCAGTATTTT. Using reference TRBV11-2 and TRBJ2-3 for the parts outside the CDR3, the full variable domain is EAGVAQSPRYKIIEKRQSVAFWCNPISGHATLYWYQQILGQGPKLLIQFQNNGVVDDSQLPKDRFSAERLKGVDSTLKIQPAKLEDSAVYLCASSSRAGGSTDTQYFGPGTRLTVL.

This rearrangement joins TRBV6-1 to TRBJ2-5, with 10 bases fitting TRBD2. Germline V CDR1 and CDR2: MNHNS, SASEGT. The CDR3 contains 15 residues. V gave up 6 bases and J gave up 2 bases; unmatched junction bases: 6. CDR3 sequence reads: CASSASSGGQETQYF. Here the CDR3 DNA reads TGTGCCAGCAGCGCGTCTAGCGGGGGTCAAGAGACCCAGTACTTC.

The chain combines TRBV9 with TRBJ2-3; D gene ambiguous. The CDR3 totals 14 residues. V was trimmed by 1 base and J by 6 bases, leaving 12 bases between them. Germline loops: CDR1 SGDLS, CDR2 YYNGEE. The CDR3 DNA follows: TGTGCCAGCAGCGTAATCCCGACGGCCGATACGCAGTATTTT. Protein product: CASSVIPTADTQYF.

This chain joins TRBV7-2 and TRBJ2-3, with D tentatively TRBD1 (6 bases). Germline V gene lookup returns CDR1 SGHTA and CDR2 FQGNSA. The CDR3 consists of 16 residues. V was pared by 6 bases and J by 0 bases, with 16 bases between. The CDR3 DNA reads TGTGCCAGCAGTCAGGGGTTTAGCCCTAGCACAGATACGCAGTATTTT. It translates to CASSQGFSPSTDTQYF.

This sequence joins TRBV4-3 and TRBJ2-1; 8 bases align to TRBD2. Germline lookup yields CDR1 LGHNA and CDR2 YSLEER. V was clipped by 3 bases and J by 8 bases; unmatched bases: 9. The CDR3 has 15 residues. Here the CDR3 DNA reads TGCGCCAGCAGCCACAGCGCCGGGAGGGGGTATGAGCAGTTCTTC. Translation: CASSHSAGRGYEQFF.

V usage is TRBV4-2 and J usage is TRBJ2-2; TRBD2 matches at 9 bases. Germline V gene lookup returns CDR1 LGHNA and CDR2 YNFKEQ. Losses at the gene ends were 0 bases for V and 0 bases for J; bases not matched to a gene: 5. The CDR3 extends over 18 amino acids. CDR3 protein: CASSQDLAGGPNTGELFF. In DNA form, the CDR3 reads TGTGCCAGCAGCCAAGACCTGGCGGGGGGGCCGAACACCGGGGAGCTGTTTTTT.

This clone appeared a few times. V gene TRBV7-9 combines with J gene TRBJ1-6; 7 nucleotides match TRBD1. This CDR3 has 16 amino acids. Per germline, CDR1 SEHNR and CDR2 FQNEAQ (reference sequence). Germline trimming cut 5 bases from V and 7 bases from J; bases unmatched to any gene: 11. For the CDR3, the DNA is TGTGCCAGCAGCCCCCGGGACAGAGCACCCAATTCACCCCTCCACTTT. Translating gives CASSPRDRAPNSPLHF.

The genes are TRBV18 and TRBJ2-2; TRBD2 agrees at 7 bases. This CDR3 has 14 amino acids. CDR1 is KGHSH, CDR2 LQKENI, per germline. The J segment lost 7 bases and the V segment lost 2 bases, leaving 4 bases of the junction unmatched. The CDR3 is CASSPEQRGGELFF. CDR3 nucleotides: TGTGCCAGCTCACCAGAACAGCGGGGCGGGGAGCTGTTTTTT.

The chain carries TRBV19 and TRBJ1-5; D gene unclear. The CDR3 extends over 17 amino acids. Germline CDR1 reads LNHDA; CDR2 reads SQIVND (reference sequence). Between the trimmed V and J ends, which lost 1 base and 3 bases, there was a span of 16 bases. CDR3 sequence reads: CASSIGPKGGDNQPQHF. CDR3 DNA: TGTGCCAGTAGTATAGGCCCCAAGGGAGGAGACAATCAGCCCCAGCATTTT.

This sequence joins TRBV7-9 and TRBJ1-4, with TRBD1 identical over 10 bases. Looked up from germline, CDR1 is SEHNR and CDR2 is FQNEAQ (reference sequence). This CDR3 has 14 amino acids. With 3 bases clipped from V and 10 bases from J, the junction kept 5 bases outside the gene matches. The CDR3, as DNA: TGTGCCAGCAGCTTGGACAGGGGGTGGCGAAAACTGTTTTTT. It yields the protein CASSLDRGWRKLFF.

The chain employs TRBV19 and TRBJ1-5, with 9 bases identical to TRBD1. The CDR3 extends over 18 amino acids. J was trimmed by 2 bases and V by 6 bases; bases with no gene match: 14. The V gene's germline CDR1 is LNHDA and CDR2 SQIVND (reference sequence). CDR3 in amino acids: CASSSDRGGRGGNQPQHF. CDR3 sequence (DNA): TGTGCCAGTAGCTCGGACAGGGGTGGAAGAGGTGGCAATCAGCCCCAGCATTTT.

The rearrangement links TRBV10-3 to TRBJ2-7, with 11 nucleotides matching TRBD2. V lost 3 bases and J lost 3; bases outside the gene matches: 4. The CDR3 runs to 15 residues. CDR1 is ENHRY, CDR2 SYGVKD, per germline. The CDR3, as DNA: TGTGCCATCAGTGAAGAGACTAGCGGGGTCTACGAGCAGTACTTC. It codes for CAISEETSGVYEQYF.

This clone has more than one count but fewer than ten. The chain is built from TRBV4-3 and TRBJ1-6; D is undetermined. Between the trimmed V and J ends, which lost 8 bases and 0 bases, there was a span of 11 bases. CDR1 and CDR2 (germline): LGHNA, YSLEER. The CDR3 consists of 15 residues. The CDR3: CASAEESSYNSPLHF. For the CDR3, the DNA is TGCGCCAGCGCCGAGGAGAGCTCCTATAATTCACCCCTCCACTTT.

The chain joins TRBV19 to TRBJ1-5, with D perhaps matching TRBD1 (5 bases). CDR3 length equals 13 residues. Trimming removed 5 bases from V and 7 bases from J, with 12 bases in between. The germline gives CDR1 LNHDA, CDR2 SQIVND (reference sequence). CDR3 nucleotide sequence: TGTGCCAGTAGTGACCAGGGTAAGCAGCCCCAGCATTTT. It translates to CASSDQGKQPQHF.

The CDR3 coding sequence is TGTGCCAGCAGCTCGGGACTAGCGGGGGGGTTCGGGGAGCAGTACTTC. Translated: CASSSGLAGGFGEQYF. The chain joins TRBV5-5 to TRBJ2-7; TRBD2 aligns across 16 bases. Germline V gene data show CDR1 as SGHKS and CDR2 as YYEKEE (reference sequence). This CDR3 has 16 residues. J was trimmed by 7 bases and V by 3 bases; bases with no gene match: 7.

The chain is built from TRBV18 and TRBJ2-7; 11 bases match TRBD1. Germline-derived CDR1 and CDR2 are KGHSH and LQKENI. Trimming at V came to 6 bases and at J to 6 bases, leaving 4 bases not matched to a gene. The CDR3 is 13 amino acids. In DNA form, the CDR3 reads TGTGCCAGCTCCCCCGGGACAGGGGGCGAGCAGTACTTC. It translates to CASSPGTGGEQYF.

The V call is TRBV5-4, the J call TRBJ2-3; D perhaps matches TRBD1 (5 bases). This CDR3 is 16 amino acids long. Germline CDR1 SGHNT, CDR2 YYREEE (reference sequence). Trimming left V 1 base short and J 4 bases short, with 16 bases between. The CDR3 sequence: CASSLKGSPVSDTQYF. CDR3 nucleotide sequence: TGTGCCAGCAGCTTGAAGGGGTCTCCGGTCTCAGATACGCAGTATTTT. Together with reference TRBV5-4 and TRBJ2-3, the CDR3 gives the full variable domain: ETGVTQSPTHLIKTRGQQVTLRCSSQSGHNTVSWYQQALGQGPQFIFQYYREEENGRGNFPPRFSGLQFPNYSSELNVNALELDDSALYLCASSLKGSPVSDTQYFGPGTRLTVL.

The chain is built from TRBV7-2 and TRBJ1-1; D unresolved. CDR3 length equals 13 residues. CDR1 and CDR2 from the germline V gene are SGHTA and FQGNSA. The ends were cut back, 3 bases at V and 4 bases at J, with 9 bases in the middle. The CDR3 sequence: CASSFRVSTEAFF. Written as DNA, the CDR3 is TGTGCCAGCAGCTTCCGGGTGAGCACTGAAGCTTTCTTT.

J is TRBJ2-7 and V is TRBV10-3; 8 nucleotides align to TRBD1. CDR3 length equals 15 residues. J gave up 5 bases and V 0 bases, and 6 bases lay outside the gene matches. Germline V gives CDR1 ENHRY, CDR2 SYGVKD. Here the CDR3 reads CAISESWQGADEQYF. Here the CDR3 DNA reads TGTGCCATCAGTGAGTCGTGGCAGGGGGCGGACGAGCAGTACTTC.

The V and J genes are TRBV6-1 and TRBJ2-5, with TRBD2 as a possible D gene (6 bases). Judging by the DNA end, TRBJ2-7 fits better; the J call may be wrong. Germline CDR1 MNHNS, CDR2 SASEGT. This CDR3 is 14 amino acids long. The CDR3: CASSNRESSYEQYF. CDR3 coding DNA: TGTGCCAGCAGCAACCGGGAGAGCTCCTACGAGCAGTACTTC.

The chain joins TRBV29-1 to TRBJ2-7; 7 positions agree with TRBD1. The CDR3 has 13 residues. J gave up 0 bases and V 6 bases, and 5 bases lay outside the gene matches. Germline values: CDR1 SQVTM, CDR2 ANQGSEA. CDR3 bases: TGCAGCGTCCTCAGGGGGTCCTCCTACGAGCAGTACTTC. This gives the protein CSVLRGSSYEQYF.

This clone was counted a few times. The chain carries TRBV10-3 and TRBJ2-4, with unresolved D. Trimming stripped 2 bases from V and 12 bases from J, with 17 bases between. The CDR3 spans 14 residues. Germline loops: CDR1 ENHRY, CDR2 SYGVKD. The CDR3 sequence: CAISEAAGIPGQYF. The CDR3 region has the DNA TGTGCCATCAGTGAGGCGGCTGGGATCCCCGGTCAGTACTTC.

This clone was counted between two and nine times. The chain recombines TRBV5-4 with TRBJ1-2; a weak D match, TRBD1 (6 bases). In germline, CDR1 is SGHNT, CDR2 YYREEE (reference sequence). The CDR3 is made up of 14 amino acids. V shed 7 bases and J shed 3 bases, with 16 bases lying between them. The CDR3 spells CASRYRVGDYGYTF. For the CDR3, the DNA is TGTGCCAGCCGATACAGGGTCGGGGACTATGGCTACACCTTC.